The 18 T cell receptor beta chains below were found in one sample sequenced in a study of T cell responses to AZD1222 COVID-19 vaccine (dated by TCRdb to 2020 to 2023). The meaning of the sample's time point label: baseline before first vaccination. Receptor amplification or capture employed the immunoSEQ multiplex PCR assay. TCRdb took over this immuneACCESS table, retaining in-frame rearrangements with V and J assigned. Such tables are incomplete; in checked studies, under half of the missing clones stem from an unresolved V gene, and the remainder is unexplained. Recorded for this sample are about 120,000 clones; more than 75% of them occurred a single time. Of the sample, approximately 12% falls within the top ten clones. This sample comprised peripheral blood, obtained on day 0 of AZD1222 vaccination. These receptor sequences come from an adult in good health.

This rearrangement joins TRBV5-1 to TRBJ2-5, with D unresolved. The CDR3 is made up of 13 amino acids. V was shortened by 1 base and J by 4 bases, with 8 bases between the two germline ends. Germline V CDR1 and CDR2: SGHRS, YFSETQ. CDR3 residues: CASSLIVGETQYF. The DNA for the CDR3 is TGCGCCAGCAGCTTGATTGTTGGAGAGACCCAGTACTTC.

The chain recombines TRBV2 with TRBJ2-6; D is unclear. Germline lookup yields CDR1 SNHLY and CDR2 FYNNEI. The V end was cut by 1 base, the J end by 5 bases, with 6 bases between. The CDR3 length is 14 residues. DNA of the CDR3: TGTGCCAGCAGTGAAGAGGGCTGGGCCAACGTCCTGACTTTC. Protein: CASSEEGWANVLTF.

This chain connects TRBV11-2 to TRBJ1-6; 7 positions agree with TRBD1. Trimming cost V 5 bases and J 5 bases; bases outside gene matches: 12. Germline V gene lookup returns CDR1 SGHAT and CDR2 FQNNGV. This CDR3 has 17 amino acids. CDR3 bases: TGTGCCAGCAGCCTACGAAAACAGGGGTGGAATAATTCACCCCTCCACTTT. Protein sequence: CASSLRKQGWNNSPLHF.

The gene calls are TRBV2 and TRBJ2-7; D is unclear. The CDR3 sequence is 12 residues long. CDR1 and CDR2 from the germline V gene are SNHLY and FYNNEI. Deletions cut 4 bases from V and 4 bases from J, with 8 bases between. The CDR3 nucleotides read TGTGCCAGCAGTGTTTCGGGTTACGAGCAGTACTTC. It specifies CASSVSGYEQYF.

The rearrangement joins TRBV12-3 or TRBV12-4 to TRBJ2-3; D gene ambiguous. V lost 4 bases and J 5 bases, leaving 10 bases between the germline ends. The CDR3 is 13 amino acids. Written as DNA, the CDR3 is TGTGCCAGCAGTTCTTCCGGGCGAGATACGCAGTATTTT. Translating it yields CASSSSGRDTQYF.

V is TRBV6-1 and J is TRBJ2-1, with 10 bases lining up with TRBD2. The J segment lost 5 bases and the V segment lost 1 base, leaving 2 bases of the junction unmatched. Germline loops: CDR1 MNHNS, CDR2 SASEGT. This CDR3 is 15 amino acids long. The CDR3 protein is CASSEGTSGNNEQFF. CDR3 sequence (DNA): TGTGCCAGCAGTGAAGGGACTAGCGGTAACAATGAGCAGTTCTTC.

J is TRBJ1-1 and V is TRBV19; D is ambiguous. The CDR3 sequence is 14 residues long. Germline V CDR1 and CDR2: LNHDA, SQIVND (reference sequence). The V end was cut by 9 bases, the J end by 4 bases, with 18 bases between. The CDR3, as DNA: TGTGCCAGCAAATCCCCAGAGGGCCTCACTGAAGCTTTCTTT. It translates to CASKSPEGLTEAFF.

The chain has TRBV6-1 and TRBJ1-2; 8 bases are a match to TRBD1. The CDR3 runs 18 residues. J was trimmed by 2 bases and V by 1 base; bases with no gene match: 12. CDR1 MNHNS and CDR2 SASEGT come from the germline V gene. CDR3 coding DNA: TGTGCCAGCAGTGAAGGGGTCAGGGGGCGCGTAAAAAACTATGGCTACACCTTC. Its translation: CASSEGVRGRVKNYGYTF.

This chain connects TRBV2 to TRBJ2-7; 7 bases are a match to TRBD2. J was trimmed by 1 base and V by 7 bases; bases with no gene match: 1. The CDR3 runs to 12 residues. From germline, CDR1 is SNHLY and CDR2 FYNNEI. CDR3 protein: CASTAGSYEQYF. The CDR3, as DNA: TGTGCCAGCACAGCGGGGTCCTACGAGCAGTACTTC. The full variable domain, completed using reference TRBV2 and TRBJ2-7, is EPEVTQTPSHQVTQMGQEVILRCVPISNHLYFYWYRQILGQKVEFLVSFYNNEISEKSEIFDDQFSVERPDGSNFTLKIRSTKLEDSAMYFCASTAGSYEQYFGPGTRLTVT.

The chain combines TRBV12-5 with TRBJ2-1; D is possibly TRBD1 or TRBD2 (5 bases each). Germline V gives CDR1 LGHNT, CDR2 FRNRAP. This CDR3 is 12 amino acids long. Trimming shortened V by 3 bases and J by 8 bases, and 8 bases separated the two germline ends. The CDR3 loop reads CASGFRDDEQFF. CDR3 bases: TGTGCTAGTGGTTTTAGGGACGATGAGCAGTTCTTC.

This CDR3 is CASSASQVNTGELFF. In nucleotides, the CDR3 is TGTGCCAGCAGCGCGAGCCAGGTTAACACCGGGGAGCTGTTTTTT. The chain is built from TRBV25-1 and TRBJ2-2; no reliable D call. Germline CDR1 and CDR2: MGHDK and SYGVNS. The CDR3 is 15 amino acids. V lost 6 bases, J lost 2 bases, and 13 bases lay in between.

A note on this clone: A read error may produce the germline difference seen at one junction end. The rearrangement uses TRBV7-7 and TRBJ2-5; D gene ambiguous. CDR3 length: 13 amino acids. Germline CDR1 and CDR2: SSHAT and FNYEAQ (reference sequence). CDR3 sequence: CASSLRAQETQYF. In nucleotides, the CDR3 is TGTGCTAGCAGCTTACGGGCCCAAGAGACCCAGTACTTC.

The chain links TRBV5-1 to TRBJ2-3, with 7 nucleotides matching TRBD2. The CDR3 is 15 amino acids. J gave up 1 base and V 1 base, and 3 bases lay outside the gene matches. CDR1 and CDR2 (germline): SGHRS, YFSETQ. The CDR3 loop reads CASSLMAGGTDTQYF. The CDR3 coding sequence is TGCGCCAGCAGCTTGATGGCGGGAGGCACAGATACGCAGTATTTT.

V is TRBV11-1 and J is TRBJ2-2, with D maybe TRBD2 (6 bases). Trimming left V 6 bases short and J 2 bases short, with 13 bases between. The CDR3 is 15 residues long. Germline CDR1 reads SGHAT; CDR2 reads FQDESV (reference sequence). CDR3 coding DNA: TGTGCCAGCAGACCGCTCGCGGGAAACACCGGGGAGCTGTTTTTT. Translated, it gives CASRPLAGNTGELFF. The entire variable domain, with the rest obtained from reference TRBV11-1 and TRBJ2-2, is as follows: EAEVAQSPRYKITEKSQAVAFWCDPISGHATLYWYRQILGQGPELLVQFQDESVVDDSQLPKDRFSAERLKGVDSTLKIQPAELGDSAMYLCASRPLAGNTGELFFGEGSRLTVL.

The chain has TRBV9 and TRBJ1-2; possibly TRBD1 for D (6 bases). Trimming took 4 bases from V and 2 from J, leaving 18 bases between them. The CDR3 consists of 16 residues. Germline V gives CDR1 SGDLS, CDR2 YYNGEE. Here the CDR3 DNA reads TGTGCCAGCAGCCAGGAAGGGGGGGTAGTAAACTATGGCTACACCTTC. This gives the protein CASSQEGGVVNYGYTF. Drawing the rest from reference TRBV9 and TRBJ1-2, the complete variable domain is DSGVTQTPKHLITATGQRVTLRCSPRSGDLSVYWYQQSLDQGLQFLIQYYNGEERAKGNILERFSAQQFPDLHSELNLSSLELGDSALYFCASSQEGGVVNYGYTFGSGTRLTVV.

The rearrangement uses TRBV20-1 and TRBJ1-1; D unclear. Germline V gives CDR1 DFQATT, CDR2 SNEGSKA (reference sequence). The V and J ends lost 3 bases and 1 base respectively, with 9 bases between them. The CDR3 sequence is 13 residues long. In nucleotides, the CDR3 is TGCAGTGCTAGTAATCCCTCGAACACTGAAGCTTTCTTT. It is translated as CSASNPSNTEAFF.

The V and J genes are TRBV7-2 and TRBJ2-1, with TRBD2 identical over 8 bases. Germline CDR1 SGHTA, CDR2 FQGNSA. CDR3 length equals 15 residues. With V trimmed by 5 bases and J by 10 bases, 13 bases remained unmatched. Here the CDR3 DNA reads TGTGCCAGCAGCCCAACCGGGACTAGTTCCGAAGAGCAGTTCTTC. Protein sequence: CASSPTGTSSEEQFF.

This clone has just one count. The chain uses TRBV6-1 and TRBJ2-3, with TRBD2 matching over 8 bases. Trimming took 1 base from V and 6 from J; bases not matched to a gene: 6. This CDR3 contains 15 residues. Germline CDR1 reads MNHNS; CDR2 reads SASEGT. The CDR3 protein is CASSEGLASWDTQYF. The CDR3, as DNA: TGTGCCAGCAGTGAAGGACTAGCGTCATGGGATACGCAGTATTTT.